Listed below are T cell receptor beta chains from one sample, sequenced in a study of blood T cell repertoires in COVID-19. The protocol was immunoSEQ multiplex PCR, while the TCRdb copy is restricted to in-frame clones and leaves out a portion. This table holds roughly 150,000 clones, around three quarters found once. Specimen: peripheral blood. The receptors were gathered from a man aged 60 to 69 with acute or convalescent COVID-19. Each CDR3 is given with its conserved first and last residue. A D gene is named only where the DNA matches it firmly. Size is stated for part of the rows, as once, few or many counts, or as a class when the clone is expanded.

v_call,j_call,clone_size,d_call,cdr3_nt,cdr3_aa
TRBV12-5,TRBJ2-5,NA,TRBD2,TGTGCTAGTGGCCTGGGGGGGGAGACCCAGTACTTC,CASGLGGETQYF
TRBV5-1,TRBJ2-1,NA,TRBD2,TGCGCCAGCAGCTTGGCGGGACTAGCGGGGATCAATGAGCAGTTCTTC,CASSLAGLAGINEQFF
TRBV24-1,TRBJ2-3,NA,NA,TGTGCCACCAGTGATTTGCCCTACAGGGCCGCGAATACGCAGTATTTT,CATSDLPYRAANTQYF
TRBV7-2,TRBJ2-5,NA,TRBD1,TGTGCCAGCAGCTACCGGGACAGGGGGCCGGAGACCCAGTACTTC,CASSYRDRGPETQYF
TRBV23-1,TRBJ2-4,NA,TRBD2,TGCGCCAGCAGTCAATCGAGGGAGGGGCCCAAAAACATTCAGTACTTC,CASSQSREGPKNIQYF
TRBV2,TRBJ2-2,NA,TRBD2,TGTGCCAGCAGTGATGGGGCAGGGACTATCACTCGGGAGCTGTTTTTT,CASSDGAGTITRELFF
TRBV12-5,TRBJ2-3,few,NA,TGTGCTAGTGGTCTCGGGGTAGCCCGCACAGATACGCAGTATTTT,CASGLGVARTDTQYF
TRBV24-1,TRBJ2-4,NA,NA,TGTGCCACCAGTGATTTGATGTTGGACAGACTTGAACCTAAAAACATTCAGTACTTC,CATSDLMLDRLEPKNIQYF
TRBV6-5,TRBJ2-7,NA,TRBD2,TGTGCCAGCAGTCTAGTGGGAGGGGTCGAGCAGTACTTC,CASSLVGGVEQYF
TRBV18,TRBJ1-1,NA,TRBD1,TGTGCCAGCTCACCCAGATCCGGGACAGGGAAGAACACTGAAGCTTTCTTT,CASSPRSGTGKNTEAFF
TRBV2,TRBJ2-5,NA,NA,TGTGCCAGCAGTGAAGCGGGACTGGGGACCCAGTACTTC,CASSEAGLGTQYF
TRBV12-5,TRBJ2-1,NA,TRBD1,TGTGCTAGTGGTTTCACAGGACAGGCTACATACAATGAGCAGTTCTTC,CASGFTGQATYNEQFF
TRBV4-2,TRBJ2-7,NA,NA,TGTGCCAGCAGCCAAGCGGACGGAGGCTACGAGCAGTACTTC,CASSQADGGYEQYF
TRBV19,TRBJ2-1,NA,NA,TGTGCCAGTAGCCCATTGACTAGATACAATGAGCAGTTCTTC,CASSPLTRYNEQFF
TRBV10-3,TRBJ1-5,NA,NA,TGTGCCATCAGTGAGGGACAAACGCGCAATCAGCCCCAGCATTTT,CAISEGQTRNQPQHF
TRBV5-4,TRBJ2-2,NA,TRBD1,TGTGCCAGCAGCTTGGGGAAGGGGGCGGGCACCGGGGAGCTGTTTTTT,CASSLGKGAGTGELFF